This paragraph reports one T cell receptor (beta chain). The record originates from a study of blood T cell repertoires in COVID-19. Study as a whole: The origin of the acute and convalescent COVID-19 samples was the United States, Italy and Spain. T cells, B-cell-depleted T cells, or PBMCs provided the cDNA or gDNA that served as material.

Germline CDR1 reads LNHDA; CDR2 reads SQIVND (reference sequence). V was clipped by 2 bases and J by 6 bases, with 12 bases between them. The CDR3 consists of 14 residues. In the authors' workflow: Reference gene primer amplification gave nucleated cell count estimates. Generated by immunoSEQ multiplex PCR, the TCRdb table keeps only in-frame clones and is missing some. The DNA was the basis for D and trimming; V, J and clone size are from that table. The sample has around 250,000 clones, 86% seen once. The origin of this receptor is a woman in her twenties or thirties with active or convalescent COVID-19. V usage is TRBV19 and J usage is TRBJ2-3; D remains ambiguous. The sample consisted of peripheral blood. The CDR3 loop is CASSISESADTQYF. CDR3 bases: TGTGCCAGTAGTATAAGCGAGTCAGCGGATACGCAGTATTTT. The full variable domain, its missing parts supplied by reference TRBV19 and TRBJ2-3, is DGGITQSPKYLFRKEGQNVTLSCEQNLNHDAMYWYRQDPGQGLRLIYYSQIVNDFQKGDIAEGYSVSREKKESFPLTVTSAQKNPTAFYLCASSISESADTQYFGPGTRLTVL.